The 18 T cell receptor beta chains below were found in one sample sequenced in a study of blood T cell repertoires in COVID-19 (dated by TCRdb to about 2020). Libraries came from the immunoSEQ multiplex PCR assay. Held by TCRdb, this immuneACCESS table contains in-frame sequences only and omits some clones. Under half of the omission traces to an unresolved V gene where checked; the cause of the rest is unknown. This sample lists 100,000 to 150,000 clones; 65% to 85% were detected once. 3.5% to 5.5% of the sample belongs to the ten largest clones. The sample taken for sequencing was peripheral blood. Receptors were obtained from a woman between 65 and 79 years old with acute or convalescent COVID-19.

The chain carries TRBV6-5 and TRBJ2-7; TRBD2 matches 10 bases. After removal of 6 bases from V and 3 bases from J, the junction contained 8 bases not matched to a gene. This CDR3 has 15 residues. Germline values: CDR1 MNHEY, CDR2 SVGAGI. CDR3 amino acids: CASRDSGGRDYEQYF. In DNA, the CDR3 is TGTGCCAGCAGAGATAGCGGGGGGCGCGACTACGAGCAGTACTTC.

This clone is a singleton in its sample. The chain links TRBV4-3 to TRBJ1-2; the D gene is possibly TRBD1 (5 bases). Trimming stripped 4 bases from V and 7 bases from J, with 16 bases between. The CDR3 is 14 residues long. Germline assignment: CDR1 LGHNA and CDR2 YSLEER. The CDR3, as DNA: TGCGCCAGCAGCCCCGGGAGCGTTAGGGGTGGCTACACCTTC. Residues: CASSPGSVRGGYTF.

This clone has more than one count but fewer than ten. V and J are TRBV7-9 and TRBJ1-5; TRBD1 is a possible D gene (5 bases). The CDR3 covers 15 residues. V lost 1 base and J 1 base, leaving 8 bases between the germline ends. CDR1 and CDR2 (germline): SEHNR, FQNEAQ (reference sequence). As DNA, the CDR3 is TGTGCCAGCAGCTTAGGGACAACCAGCAATCAGCCCCAGCATTTT. Translation gives CASSLGTTSNQPQHF.

V gene TRBV14 combines with J gene TRBJ1-1, with 7 bases identical to TRBD1. Germline CDR1 reads SGHDN; CDR2 reads FVKESK. The J segment lost 5 bases and the V segment lost 2 bases, leaving 11 bases of the junction unmatched. CDR3 length: 16 residues. The CDR3 protein is CASSQKTGWGNTEAFF. CDR3 nucleotide sequence: TGTGCCAGCAGCCAAAAGACAGGGTGGGGGAATACTGAAGCTTTCTTT.

A single count supports this clone. This rearrangement joins TRBV2 to TRBJ1-1; no firm D call. V was cut by 7 bases and J by 0 bases, with 9 bases left in between. The CDR3 is 13 residues long. Germline V gene data show CDR1 as SNHLY and CDR2 as FYNNEI. The CDR3 nucleotides are TGTGCCAGCATCCAAAGCATGAACACTGAAGCTTTCTTT. Translation: CASIQSMNTEAFF.

This sequence joins TRBV10-3 and TRBJ1-2; 8 positions agree with TRBD1. Germline V gene data show CDR1 as ENHRY and CDR2 as SYGVKD. CDR3 length equals 17 residues. Trimming at V came to 4 bases and at J to 4 bases, leaving 14 bases not matched to a gene. The CDR3, as DNA: TGTGCCATCAGTGGTGTTGCTCGCAGGGGGCTGGGCTATGGCTACACCTTC. It translates to CAISGVARRGLGYGYTF.

The chain carries TRBV6-6 and TRBJ1-2; a weak D match, TRBD1 (5 bases). CDR3 length: 15 residues. CDR1 and CDR2 (germline): MNHNY, SVGAGI (reference sequence). Trimming cost V 2 bases and J 4 bases, with 14 bases left between them. The DNA of the CDR3 is TGTGCCAGCAGTTACCCGGGTTGGGGCGCCTATGGCTACACCTTC. Its translation is CASSYPGWGAYGYTF.

The gene calls are TRBV5-1 and TRBJ2-1; the match to TRBD1 covers 11 bases. Germline CDR1 reads SGHRS; CDR2 reads YFSETQ. J lost 9 bases, V lost 4 bases, and 9 bases had no gene match. CDR3 size: 15 residues. CDR3 sequence (DNA): TGCGCCAGCAGCCAAGGAACCGGGACAGGGGGTGAGCAGTTCTTC. Residues: CASSQGTGTGGEQFF.

The chain uses TRBV11-3 and TRBJ1-1; D gene uncertain. The CDR3 is made up of 14 amino acids. Deletions cut 1 base from V and 2 bases from J, with 8 bases between. The germline gives CDR1 SGHNT, CDR2 YENEEA. As DNA, the CDR3 is TGTGCCAGCAGCTTAGTAGCCTTAAACACTGAAGCTTTCTTT. Translation: CASSLVALNTEAFF.

The chain joins TRBV19 to TRBJ2-3; 7 bases are a match to TRBD1. V gave up 6 bases and J gave up 7 bases; unmatched junction bases: 10. There are 14 residues in the CDR3. Germline loops: CDR1 LNHDA, CDR2 SQIVND (reference sequence). CDR3 sequence: CASSNRQGLYTQYF. CDR3 nucleotides: TGTGCCAGTAGCAACCGACAGGGTCTATATACGCAGTATTTT.

V usage is TRBV18 and J usage is TRBJ1-2; weak D call: TRBD1 (6 bases). The CDR3 runs 13 residues. Germline V gives CDR1 KGHSH, CDR2 LQKENI. V was clipped by 5 bases and J by 3 bases, with 10 bases between them. The CDR3 DNA reads TGTGCCAGCTCATCTGGACAGCACTATGGCTACACCTTC. This encodes CASSSGQHYGYTF.

This clone was seen only a few times. CDR3 region: CAISETGENYGYTF. The CDR3 DNA reads as TGTGCCATCAGTGAGACAGGGGAGAACTATGGCTACACCTTC. J is TRBJ1-2 and V is TRBV10-3; 7 bases are a match to TRBD1. Per the germline V gene, CDR1 is ENHRY and CDR2 is SYGVKD. This CDR3 comprises 14 residues. Trimming cost V 2 bases and J 2 bases; bases outside gene matches: 2.

The V and J genes are TRBV4-2 and TRBJ2-2; 15 nucleotides line up with TRBD2. Germline V lookup: CDR1 LGHNA, CDR2 YNFKEQ. The CDR3 sequence is 21 residues long. The trim removed 1 base at V and 6 bases at J, leaving 15 bases unmatched. CDR3 region: CASSQVRSRTSGGAWPGELFF. The DNA of the CDR3 is TGTGCCAGCAGCCAAGTAAGATCCCGGACTAGCGGGGGGGCCTGGCCCGGGGAGCTGTTTTTT.

This chain connects TRBV4-1 to TRBJ1-6; no firm D call. The V end was cut by 1 base, the J end by 4 bases, with 5 bases between. CDR1 is MGHRA, CDR2 YSYEKL, per germline. The CDR3 is 14 residues long. This chain's CDR3 is CASSQVVYNSPLHF. As DNA, the CDR3 is TGCGCCAGCAGCCAAGTAGTTTATAATTCACCCCTCCACTTT.

V and J are TRBV3-1 (or the pseudogene TRBV3-2) and TRBJ1-1; 7 bases are a match to TRBD1. The germline V gene encodes CDR1 LGHDT and CDR2 YNNKEL (reference sequence). The V segment lost 3 bases and the J segment 0 bases; nucleotides outside the gene matches: 1. This CDR3 spans 14 amino acids. CDR3 in amino acids: CASSQDRLNTEAFF. CDR3 sequence (DNA): TGTGCCAGCAGCCAGGACAGGTTGAACACTGAAGCTTTCTTT.

The chain uses TRBV10-1 and TRBJ2-3; D uncertain. The V gene's germline CDR1 is WNHNN and CDR2 SYGVQD (reference sequence). The CDR3 extends over 13 amino acids. V was trimmed by 1 base and J by 2 bases, leaving 4 bases between them. In nucleotides, the CDR3 is TGCGCCAGCAGTGAGTTGGCCACAGATACGCAGTATTTT. Translation gives CASSELATDTQYF.

This clone was seen a few times. The chain combines TRBV6-2 or TRBV6-3 with TRBJ1-5; D unclear. This CDR3 region has 14 residues. The V gene lost 5 bases and the J gene lost 9 bases, with 17 bases spanning the gap. Germline V gene data show CDR1 as MNHEY and CDR2 as SVGEGT. CDR3 coding DNA: TGTGCCAGCAGTGACGGGGTCACAGTTGGGCCCCAGCATTTT. Amino acids: CASSDGVTVGPQHF.

The J gene is TRBJ2-5, the V gene TRBV7-9, with 7 bases that match TRBD2. After removal of 3 bases from V and 7 bases from J, the junction contained 11 bases not matched to a gene. The CDR3 has 15 residues. Germline lookup yields CDR1 SEHNR and CDR2 FQNEAQ (reference sequence). The CDR3 bases are TGTGCCAGCAGCTTTCTGGCGGGGGAAGCGGGGACCCAGTACTTC. This gives the protein CASSFLAGEAGTQYF.